The present entry profiles one T cell receptor beta chain with its context. Repertoires were generated with immunoSEQ multiplex PCR, while TCRdb's copy carries only in-frame clones and drops some. The sample has around 95,000 clones, 94% seen once; the top ten hold roughly 0.26%. This record belongs to a study of technical replicates of blood from a few donors. V was clipped by 3 bases and J by 2 bases, with 20 bases between them. Germline V CDR1 and CDR2: SGHRS, YFSETQ. The CDR3 totals 18 residues. The TCR was taken from a human donor in good health. V usage is TRBV5-1 and J usage is TRBJ2-2; unclear D gene. Sequencing input: T cells isolated from PBMCs. The CDR3 is CASSSLPTQSPNTGELFF. Written as DNA, the CDR3 is TGCGCCAGCAGCTCCCTCCCAACACAGTCCCCTAACACCGGGGAGCTGTTTTTT.